The next 2 T cell receptor beta chains were all read from a single sample in a study of graft-versus-host responses after intestinal transplantation. Profiling relied on immunoSEQ multiplex PCR, and the TCRdb table lists in-frame clones only, not all of them. The table includes approximately 70,000 clones, roughly 90% detected once. The input for sequencing was bone marrow, taken 700 to 850 days after intestinal transplantation. Source of these receptors: a human patient who received an intestinal transplant, so some T cells may come from the graft donor.

This chain joins TRBV6-5 and TRBJ2-7; TRBD2 matches at 7 bases. The V and J ends lost 4 bases and 2 bases, in that order; junction bases with no gene match: 5. The germline CDR1 and CDR2 sequences are MNHEY and SVGAGI. The CDR3 totals 14 residues. CDR3 sequence: CASSSGLRPYEQYF. In DNA, the CDR3 is TGTGCCAGCAGTTCGGGACTAAGACCCTACGAGCAGTACTTC.

The V and J genes are TRBV27 and TRBJ1-2; no clear D gene. Trimming removed 3 bases at V and 4 bases at J, with 12 bases between. The germline V gene encodes CDR1 MNHEY and CDR2 SMNVEV (reference sequence). This CDR3 is 14 amino acids long. The CDR3 nucleotides are TGTGCCAGCAGTTTCTCAGCCGGGTCCTATGGCTACACCTTC. Its translation: CASSFSAGSYGYTF.